This T cell receptor (beta chain) emerged from a study of blood T cell repertoires in COVID-19. About the research overall: Samples representing acute and convalescent COVID-19 were sourced from the United States, Italy and Spain. T cells, B-cell-depleted T cells, or PBMCs supplied cDNA or gDNA.

With 5 bases clipped from V and 11 bases from J, the junction kept 7 bases outside the gene matches. This CDR3 region has 13 residues. Looked up from germline, CDR1 is ENHRY and CDR2 is SYGVKD. The authors' processing: For nucleated cells, counts were estimated from reference gene primer amplification. Assay: immunoSEQ multiplex PCR; the TCRdb copy retains only in-frame clones and omits some. From that table come the V and J calls and clone size; the DNA was used to work out D and trimming. Here the sample spans approximately 130,000 clones, roughly 88% being singletons. The V gene is TRBV10-3, the J gene TRBJ2-1; 9 bases are shared with TRBD2. The sequenced material came from peripheral blood. The TCR originated in a man between 45 and 60 years old with acute or convalescent COVID-19. CDR3 amino acids: CAISLAGSGKQFF. CDR3 coding DNA: TGTGCCATCAGTCTAGCGGGGTCCGGGAAGCAGTTCTTC.